The entry that follows covers one T cell receptor (beta chain) sequence. The sample comes from a study of cytomegalovirus exposure and HLA in healthy donors. The CDR3 is made up of 13 amino acids. Trimming stripped 4 bases from V and 7 bases from J, with 11 bases between. Germline V CDR1 and CDR2: MNHEY, SVGAGI. Profiled with immunoSEQ multiplex PCR; TCRdb holds only in-frame clones, not every one. The sample holds approximately 230,000 clones; roughly nine tenths are singletons and the top ten take 12%. Sequencing was done on a sample of PBMCs. The TCR comes from a man younger than 30 in good health and CMV-seropositive. This rearrangement joins TRBV6-5 to TRBJ1-5, with D maybe TRBD1 (6 bases). CDR3 nucleotide sequence: TGTGCCAGCAGTTTCTCAGGGGAACAGCCCCAGCATTTT. As protein: CASSFSGEQPQHF.